This section outlines one T cell receptor (beta chain) sequence together with its context. The clone's antigen remains unknown. HCMV serostatus was determined by detecting HCMV-specific IgG in serum with a commercial ELISA kit. Peripheral blood mononuclear cells were isolated from blood by Ficoll density gradient centrifugation. This entry comes from a study of T cells expressing NK-cell markers (dated by TCRdb to about 2020). At the level of the whole study: In sorted CD3+CD56+NKG2C+, CD3+CD56+NKG2C- and CD3+CD56-NKG2C+ T-cell subsets from eight donors, TCR beta-chain repertoires were profiled. All eight donors whose samples were sequenced were randomly selected healthy volunteers, three of them men and five women. Of the eight sequenced donors, seven were found to be HCMV-seropositive and one was found to be HCMV-seronegative. The libraries were sequenced on Illumina HiSeq 2000/2500, MiSeq or NextSeq, producing 2 x 150 bp reads. Here is what the overall study found, with its caveats: Those dominant clonotypes were again the most abundant among CD3+CD56-NKG2C+ cells in a handful of donors, at 28.3-60.1%. In several donors, the dominant CD3+CD56+NKG2C+ clonotypes were found to rank among the top 10 CD8+ clonotypes and to make up about 1.0-7.5% of CD8+ T cells. Whether the expanded NKG2C-expressing T cell clones were specific for HCMV antigens was left unclear.

TCRdb shows the sequencer as Illumina HiSeq 2000. TCR beta cDNA libraries were made by 5'RACE template switching that added a universal primer site and unique molecular identifiers. cDNA synthesis was primed from the TCR beta constant segment, followed by two successive PCR amplification steps. On the study's bioinformatics: MIGEC handled demultiplexing of the reads and grouping by UMI, while MiTCR was used to assemble and quantify clonotypes. To exclude erroneous sequences, only TCR cDNA sequences supported by at least two reads were retained. The tcR package was used for downstream repertoire analysis, with clonotypes matched between fractions based on CDR3 nucleotide sequence plus V segment. VDJmatch was used to annotate antigen specificity against VDJdb, with one amino acid substitution allowed in CDR3. TCRdb reprocessed the reads; each CDR3 protein sequence makes one entry, and DNA is unavailable. TCRdb, not the original authors, processed these V and J calls. The table for this sample shows approximately 150,000 distinct CDR3 sequences. The top ten constitute 12% of the sample.

The CDR3 numbers 12 residues from cysteine through phenylalanine. This entry has no DNA. CDR1 and CDR2, looked up from the germline V gene, are SGHDT and YYEEEE. This TCR derives from a man younger than 35 in good health. Donor details come from another sample of the same person, matched by shared clones. The chain is encoded by TRBV5-6 joined to TRBJ2-3. Sequencing was done on a sample of blood T cells: a sorted CD56 or NKG2C T cell subset, CD4+ or CD8+ T cells, or bulk PBMC T cells (not recorded which). CDR3 protein: CASSLVGDTQYF.